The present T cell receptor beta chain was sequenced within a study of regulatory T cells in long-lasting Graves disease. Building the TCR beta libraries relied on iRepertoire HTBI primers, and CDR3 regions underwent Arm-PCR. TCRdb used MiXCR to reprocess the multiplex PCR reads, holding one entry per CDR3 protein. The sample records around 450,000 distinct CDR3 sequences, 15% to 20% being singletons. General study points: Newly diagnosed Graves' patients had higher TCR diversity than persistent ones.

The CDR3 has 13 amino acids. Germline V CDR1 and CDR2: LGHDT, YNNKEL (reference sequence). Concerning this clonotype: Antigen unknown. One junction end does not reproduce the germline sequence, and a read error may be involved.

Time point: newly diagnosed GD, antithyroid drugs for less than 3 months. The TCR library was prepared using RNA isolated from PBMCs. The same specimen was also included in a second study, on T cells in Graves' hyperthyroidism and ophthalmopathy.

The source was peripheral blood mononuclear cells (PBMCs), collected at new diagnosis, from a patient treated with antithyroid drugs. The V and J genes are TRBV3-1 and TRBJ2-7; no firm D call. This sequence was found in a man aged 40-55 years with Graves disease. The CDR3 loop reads CASSLSSPYGQYF. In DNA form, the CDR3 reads TGTGCCAGCAGCCTAAGTAGCCCCTACGGGCAGTACTTC.